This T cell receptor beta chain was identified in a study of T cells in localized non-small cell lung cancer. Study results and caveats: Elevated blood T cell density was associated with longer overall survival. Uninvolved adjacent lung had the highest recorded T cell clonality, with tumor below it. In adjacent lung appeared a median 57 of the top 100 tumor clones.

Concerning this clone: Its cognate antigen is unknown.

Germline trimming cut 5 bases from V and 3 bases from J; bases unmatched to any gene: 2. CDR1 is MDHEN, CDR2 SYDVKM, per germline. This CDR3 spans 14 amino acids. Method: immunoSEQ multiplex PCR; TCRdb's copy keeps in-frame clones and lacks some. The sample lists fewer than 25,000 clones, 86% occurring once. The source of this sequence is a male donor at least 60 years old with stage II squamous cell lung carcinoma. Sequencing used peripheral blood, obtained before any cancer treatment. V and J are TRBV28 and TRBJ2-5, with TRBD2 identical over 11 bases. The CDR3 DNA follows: TGTGCCAGCAGTCCGGGACTAGCGGAAGAGACCCAGTACTTC. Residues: CASSPGLAEETQYF.